This T cell receptor beta chain was documented in a study of breast tumors, draining lymph nodes, adjacent tissues. Samples came from axillary lymph nodes draining the breast cancer. This clonotype was picked up a small number of times. Its antigen is not known. CDR1 and CDR2 (germline): LGHDT, YNNKEL (reference sequence). V lost 8 bases and J lost 8, with 18 bases in between. This CDR3 region has 13 residues. Study observations and caveats: Tumor repertoires ranked between lymph nodes and nontumor tissue in diversity, with V and J gene preferences. Luminal-like breast cancer showed significantly higher tumor–nontumor repertoire similarity than basal-like. The data were judged consistent with most tumor T cells coming from lymph node and expanding in tumor. The lymph node origin of tumor T cells was framed as consistent with a hypothesis, not demonstrated.

TCRdb reprocessed the multiplex PCR reads via MiXCR and lists one record per CDR3 protein. Here the sample spans more than 100,000 distinct CDR3 sequences, around 20% being singletons. Sequenced: axillary lymph node tissue. The rearrangement uses TRBV3-1 and TRBJ1-2, with a weak D call TRBD1 (5 bases). This clonotype was sampled from a female donor with breast cancer. Some clones in this sample may be carry-over from other donors' samples. CDR3 in amino acids: CASGPRTSQGYTF. The CDR3 DNA follows: TGTGCCAGCGGCCCCCGGACATCTCAAGGCTACACCTTC.